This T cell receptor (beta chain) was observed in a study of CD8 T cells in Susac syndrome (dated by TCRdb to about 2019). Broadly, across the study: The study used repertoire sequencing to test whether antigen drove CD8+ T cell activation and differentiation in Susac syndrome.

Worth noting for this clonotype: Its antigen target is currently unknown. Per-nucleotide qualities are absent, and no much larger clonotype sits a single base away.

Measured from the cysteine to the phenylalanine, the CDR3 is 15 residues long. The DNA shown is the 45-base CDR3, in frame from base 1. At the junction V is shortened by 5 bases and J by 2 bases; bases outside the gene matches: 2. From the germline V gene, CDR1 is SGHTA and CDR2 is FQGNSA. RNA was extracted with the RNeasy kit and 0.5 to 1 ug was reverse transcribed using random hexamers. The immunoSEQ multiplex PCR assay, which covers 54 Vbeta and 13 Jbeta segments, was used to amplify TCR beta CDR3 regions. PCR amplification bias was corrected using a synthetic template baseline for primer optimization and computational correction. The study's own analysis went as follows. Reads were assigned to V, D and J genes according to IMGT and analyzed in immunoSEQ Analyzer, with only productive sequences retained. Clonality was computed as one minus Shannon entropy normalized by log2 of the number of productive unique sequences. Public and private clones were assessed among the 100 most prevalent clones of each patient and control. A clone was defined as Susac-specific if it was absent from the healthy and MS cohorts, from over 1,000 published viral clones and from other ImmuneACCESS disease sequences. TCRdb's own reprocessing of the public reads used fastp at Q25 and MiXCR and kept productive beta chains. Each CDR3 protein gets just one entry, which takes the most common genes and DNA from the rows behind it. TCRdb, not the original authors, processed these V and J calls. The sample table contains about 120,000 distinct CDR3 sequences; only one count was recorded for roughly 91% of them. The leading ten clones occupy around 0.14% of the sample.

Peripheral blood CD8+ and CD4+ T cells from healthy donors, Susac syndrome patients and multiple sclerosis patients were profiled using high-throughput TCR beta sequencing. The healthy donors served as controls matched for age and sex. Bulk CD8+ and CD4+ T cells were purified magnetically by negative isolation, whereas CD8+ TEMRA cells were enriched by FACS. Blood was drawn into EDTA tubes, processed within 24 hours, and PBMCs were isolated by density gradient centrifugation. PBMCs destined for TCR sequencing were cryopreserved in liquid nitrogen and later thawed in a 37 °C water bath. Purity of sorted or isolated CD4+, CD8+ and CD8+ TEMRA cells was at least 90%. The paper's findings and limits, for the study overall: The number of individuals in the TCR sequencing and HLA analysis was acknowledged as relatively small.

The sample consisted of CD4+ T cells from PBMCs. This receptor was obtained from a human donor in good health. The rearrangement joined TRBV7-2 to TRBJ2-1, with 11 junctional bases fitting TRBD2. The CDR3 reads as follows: CASSPTSGAYNEQFF. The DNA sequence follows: TGTGCCAGCAGCCCGACTAGCGGGGCCTACAATGAGCAGTTCTTC.